The rows below give T cell receptor beta chains drawn from one sample of a study of Graves' ophthalmopathy and Graves' hyperthyroidism. Using its own MiXCR run on the multiplex PCR reads, TCRdb lists one record per CDR3 protein. This sample has 350,000 to 450,000 distinct CDR3 sequences, with approximately 16% found just once. The specimen was peripheral blood. Receptors were obtained from a woman aged 18-29 years with Graves' ophthalmopathy. Each CDR3 is given with its conserved first and last residue. A D gene is named only where the DNA matches it firmly. Clone size appears in some rows only: once, few, many, or a class for an expanded clone.

many	TRBD1	TRBV24-1	TRBJ1-5	CATSGTGNQPQHF	TGTGCCACCAGTGGGACAGGGAATCAGCCCCAGCATTTT
many	TRBD2	TRBV7-2	TRBJ2-5	CASGPLAGALETQYF	TGTGCCAGCGGCCCTCTAGCGGGAGCTTTAGAGACCCAGTACTTC
many	TRBD1	TRBV4-3	TRBJ1-6	CASSQGQGADSPLHF	TGCGCCAGCAGCCAAGGACAGGGGGCGGATTCACCCCTCCACTTT
-	-	TRBV27	TRBJ2-2	CASSYHPTGANTGELFF	TGTGCCAGCAGTTACCACCCCACGGGCGCGAACACCGGGGAGCTGTTTTTT
many	-	TRBV19	TRBJ1-2	CASSITGHNYGYTF	TGTGCCAGTAGTATTACTGGACATAACTATGGCTACACCTTC
many	TRBD1	TRBV30	TRBJ1-2	CAWAGQGNYGYTF	TGTGCCTGGGCGGGACAGGGAAACTATGGCTACACCTTC
many	TRBD2	TRBV6-2/TRBV6-3	TRBJ2-7	CASVKAGGGTYEQYF	TGTGCCAGCGTCAAAGCGGGAGGAGGGACCTACGAGCAGTACTTC
-	TRBD1	TRBV27	TRBJ2-7	CASSSHRDRVYYEQYF	TGTGCCAGCAGTTCCCACCGTGACAGGGTCTACTACGAGCAGTACTTC
many	-	TRBV19	TRBJ2-1	CASGGTREQFF	TGTGCCAGTGGGGGGACTCGTGAGCAGTTCTTC
many	-	TRBV7-2	TRBJ2-2	CASSWDGVPRELFF	TGTGCCAGCAGCTGGGACGGGGTACCCCGGGAGCTGTTTTTT
many	-	TRBV7-2	TRBJ1-4	CASSSYLREKLFF	TGTGCCAGCAGCTCGTACCTTAGGGAAAAACTGTTTTTT
many	-	TRBV6-2/TRBV6-3	TRBJ2-2	CASSYSVKNTGELFF	TGTGCCAGCAGTTACTCGGTCAAAAACACCGGGGAGCTGTTTTTT
-	TRBD2	TRBV5-1	TRBJ2-5	CASSLGTSQGETQYF	TGCGCCAGCAGCCTAGGGACTAGTCAGGGCGAGACCCAGTACTTC
many	TRBD2	TRBV6-5	TRBJ2-2	CASSYEVAGAGELFF	TGTGCCAGCAGTTACGAGGTAGCGGGAGCCGGGGAGCTGTTTTTT
many	-	TRBV6-1	TRBJ2-2	CASIKEDRIGSGELFF	TGTGCCAGCATCAAGGAGGACCGTATAGGTAGCGGGGAGCTGTTTTTT
many	-	TRBV6-2/TRBV6-3	TRBJ2-6	CASSAAGSGANVLTF	TGTGCCAGCAGTGCGGCGGGGTCTGGGGCCAACGTCCTGACTTTC
many	-	TRBV7-9	TRBJ1-5	CASSLEGGYQPQHF	TGTGCCAGCAGCTTAGAAGGGGGGTATCAGCCCCAGCATTTT
-	TRBD1	TRBV6-1	TRBJ2-5	CASSETGWETQYF	TGTGCCAGCAGTGAGACAGGGTGGGAGACCCAGTACTTC
many	-	TRBV14	TRBJ1-2	CASSQDLGAINYGYTF	TGTGCCAGCAGCCAAGATTTGGGGGCCATTAACTATGGCTACACCTTC
many	-	TRBV12-3/TRBV12-4	TRBJ2-7	CASSSRGGTYEQYF	TGTGCCAGCAGCTCTCGCGGGGGCACCTACGAGCAGTACTTC
many	-	TRBV11-1	TRBJ2-7	CASSTQPATLGGPYEQYF	TGTGCCAGCAGCACGCAACCGGCCACTCTAGGGGGGCCCTACGAGCAGTACTTC
many	TRBD2	TRBV6-2/TRBV6-3	TRBJ2-4	CASRSPPAGENIQYF	TGTGCCAGCAGATCCCCCCCAGCGGGGGAAAACATTCAGTACTTC
-	TRBD1	TRBV30	TRBJ1-2	CAWRDPGQVDYTF	TGTGCCTGGAGGGATCCGGGACAGGTGGACTACACCTTC
many	-	TRBV6-1	TRBJ2-7	CACSIGTDSYEQYF	TGTGCCTGTTCCATCGGGACGGATTCCTACGAGCAGTACTTC
many	-	TRBV4-1	TRBJ1-1	CASSQEPGRTEAFF	TGCGCCAGCAGCCAAGAACCGGGGAGGACTGAAGCTTTCTTT
-	TRBD1	TRBV28	TRBJ1-1	CASRSPGTGNTEAFF	TGTGCCAGCAGATCCCCCGGGACAGGGAACACTGAAGCTTTCTTT
-	-	TRBV7-2	TRBJ1-5	CASSLRVDRNQPQHF	TGTGCCAGCAGCTTACGTGTGGATCGCAATCAGCCCCAGCATTTT
-	-	TRBV4-1	TRBJ1-5	CASSHTHPMARGQPQHF	TGCGCCAGCAGCCATACACATCCGATGGCAAGGGGGCAGCCCCAGCATTTT
many	TRBD1	TRBV27	TRBJ1-2	CASSSNGQGLNGYTF	TGTGCCAGCAGTTCTAATGGACAGGGGCTGAATGGCTACACCTTC
many	TRBD2	TRBV20-1	TRBJ2-7	CSAKVAGAPGEQYF	TGCAGTGCTAAGGTAGCGGGGGCCCCGGGGGAGCAGTACTTC
-	TRBD1	TRBV4-2	TRBJ1-5	CASSETGNQPQHF	TGTGCCAGCAGCGAGACAGGGAATCAGCCCCAGCATTTT
many	-	TRBV12-3/TRBV12-4	TRBJ1-2	CASIGGGLSYGYTF	TGTGCCAGCATAGGGGGGGGGCTCAGCTATGGCTACACCTTC
many	TRBD1	TRBV5-1	TRBJ2-7	CASCPGQGVYEQYF	TGCGCCAGCTGCCCGGGACAGGGGGTCTACGAGCAGTACTTC
many	TRBD2	TRBV28	TRBJ2-5	CASRTPGLAIMYF	TGTGCCAGCAGAACACCGGGACTAGCTATAATGTACTTC
few	TRBD1	TRBV5-1	TRBJ1-5	CASSLGGVGQGSNQPQHF	TGCGCCAGCAGCTTGGGGGGGGTGGGACAGGGGAGCAATCAGCCCCAGCATTTT